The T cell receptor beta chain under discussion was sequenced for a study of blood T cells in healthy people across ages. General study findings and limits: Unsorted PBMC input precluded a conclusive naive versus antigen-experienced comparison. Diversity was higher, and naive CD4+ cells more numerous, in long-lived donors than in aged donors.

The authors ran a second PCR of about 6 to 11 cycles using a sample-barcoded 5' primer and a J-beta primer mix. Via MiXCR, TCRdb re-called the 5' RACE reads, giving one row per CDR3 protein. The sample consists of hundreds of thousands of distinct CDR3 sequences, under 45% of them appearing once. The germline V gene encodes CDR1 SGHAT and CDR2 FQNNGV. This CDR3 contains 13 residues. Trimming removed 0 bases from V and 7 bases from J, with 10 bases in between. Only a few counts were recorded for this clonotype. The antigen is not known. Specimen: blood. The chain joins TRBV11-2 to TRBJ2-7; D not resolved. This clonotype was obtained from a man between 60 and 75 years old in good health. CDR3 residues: CASSLDFFLEQYF. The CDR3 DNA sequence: TGTGCCAGCAGCTTAGACTTTTTCTTGGAGCAGTACTTC.